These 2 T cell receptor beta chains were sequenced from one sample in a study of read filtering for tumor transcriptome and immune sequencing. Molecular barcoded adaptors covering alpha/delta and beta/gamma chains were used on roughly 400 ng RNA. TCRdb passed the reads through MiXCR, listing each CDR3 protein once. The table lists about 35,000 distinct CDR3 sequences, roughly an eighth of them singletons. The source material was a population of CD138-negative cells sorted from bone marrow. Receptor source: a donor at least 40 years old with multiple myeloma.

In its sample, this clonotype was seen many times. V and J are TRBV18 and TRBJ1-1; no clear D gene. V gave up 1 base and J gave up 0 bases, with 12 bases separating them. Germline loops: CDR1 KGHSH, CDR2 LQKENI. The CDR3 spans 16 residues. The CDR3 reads CASSPRDVRLNTEAFF. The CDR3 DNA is TGTGCCAGCTCACCACGAGATGTCAGACTGAACACTGAAGCTTTCTTT.

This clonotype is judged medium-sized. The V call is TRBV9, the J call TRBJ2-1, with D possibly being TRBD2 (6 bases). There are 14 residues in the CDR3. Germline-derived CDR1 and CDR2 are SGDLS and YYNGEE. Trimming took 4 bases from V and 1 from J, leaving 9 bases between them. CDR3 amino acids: CASSRGRSYNEQFF. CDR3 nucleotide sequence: TGTGCCAGCAGCCGGGGGAGATCCTACAATGAGCAGTTCTTC.